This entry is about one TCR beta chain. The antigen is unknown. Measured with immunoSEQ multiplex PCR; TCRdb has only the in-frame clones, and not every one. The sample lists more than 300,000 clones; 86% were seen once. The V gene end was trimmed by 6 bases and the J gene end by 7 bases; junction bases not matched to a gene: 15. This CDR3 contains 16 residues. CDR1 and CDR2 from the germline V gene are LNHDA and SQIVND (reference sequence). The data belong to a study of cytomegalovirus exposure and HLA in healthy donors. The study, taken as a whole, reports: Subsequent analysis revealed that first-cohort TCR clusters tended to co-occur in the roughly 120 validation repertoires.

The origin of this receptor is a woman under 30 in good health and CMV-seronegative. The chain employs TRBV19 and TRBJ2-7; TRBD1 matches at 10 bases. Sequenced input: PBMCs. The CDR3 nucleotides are TGTGCCAGTAGACCAGCTGGCGGACAGGGGGTTTGGGAGCAGTACTTC. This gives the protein CASRPAGGQGVWEQYF.